The T cell receptor (beta chain) under discussion was sequenced for a study of T cell repertoires in cytomegalovirus infection. Study-level information: An indication of both CMV infection and matching HLA type came from public TCR beta signatures.

A single record per CDR3 protein comes from TCRdb applying MiXCR to the reads. The sample holds some 170,000 distinct CDR3 sequences; about 15% are singletons and the top ten take about 25%. The CDR3 sequence is 13 residues long. Germline V lookup: CDR1 SGHVS, CDR2 FQNEAQ. Study-wide points: The cumulative frequency of public TCR beta families identified carriers of CMV plus the relevant HLA.

On this clonotype: Its specificity is not known. The junction departs from the called germline gene at one end, perhaps through a read error.

This clonotype originated in a human donor in good health (CMV status not recorded). Some clones in this sample may be carry-over from other donors' samples. The sample was CD8+ T cells from PBMCs. The genes are TRBV7-8 and TRBJ2-7; D uncertain. CDR3 amino acids: CVSSLRGFHEQYF. CDR3 DNA: TGTGTCAGCAGCTTAAGAGGTTTCCACGAGCAGTACTTC.